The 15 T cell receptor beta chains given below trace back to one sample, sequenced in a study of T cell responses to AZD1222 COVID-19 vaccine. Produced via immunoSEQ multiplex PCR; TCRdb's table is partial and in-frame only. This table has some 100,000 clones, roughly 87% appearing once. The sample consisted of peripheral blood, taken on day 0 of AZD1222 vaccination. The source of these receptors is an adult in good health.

The CDR3 loop is CSVEHPTNEKLFF. The CDR3 DNA is TGCAGCGTTGAACACCCAACTAATGAAAAACTGTTTTTT. The V gene is TRBV29-1, the J gene TRBJ1-4, with no clear D. This CDR3 has 13 amino acids. Germline V gene lookup returns CDR1 SQVTM and CDR2 ANQGSEA. Trimming cost V 2 bases and J 0 bases, with 4 bases left between them.

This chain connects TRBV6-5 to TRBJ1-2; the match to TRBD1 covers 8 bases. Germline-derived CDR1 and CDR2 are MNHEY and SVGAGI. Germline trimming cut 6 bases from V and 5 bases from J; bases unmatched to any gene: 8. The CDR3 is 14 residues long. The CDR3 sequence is CASSGQGRGYGYTF. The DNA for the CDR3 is TGTGCCAGCAGCGGACAGGGAAGGGGTTATGGCTACACCTTC.

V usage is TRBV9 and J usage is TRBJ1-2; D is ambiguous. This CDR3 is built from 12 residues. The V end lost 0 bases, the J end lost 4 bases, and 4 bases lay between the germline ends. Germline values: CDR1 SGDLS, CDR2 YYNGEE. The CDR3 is CASSVGIYGYTF. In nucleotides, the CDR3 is TGTGCCAGCAGCGTAGGAATCTATGGCTACACCTTC.

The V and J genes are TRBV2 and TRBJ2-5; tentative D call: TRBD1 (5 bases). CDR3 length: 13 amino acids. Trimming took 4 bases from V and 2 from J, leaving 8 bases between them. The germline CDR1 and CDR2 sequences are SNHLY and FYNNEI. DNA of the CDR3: TGTGCCAGCAGTGCAGGGCGACAAGAGACCCAGTACTTC. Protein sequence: CASSAGRQETQYF.

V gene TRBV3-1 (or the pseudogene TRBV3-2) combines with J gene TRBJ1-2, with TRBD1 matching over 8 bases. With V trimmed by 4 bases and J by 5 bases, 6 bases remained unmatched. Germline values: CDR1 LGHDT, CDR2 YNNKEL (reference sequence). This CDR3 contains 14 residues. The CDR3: CASSLGTGEYGYTF. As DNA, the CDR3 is TGTGCCAGCAGCCTCGGGACAGGAGAGTATGGCTACACCTTC.

The CDR3 sequence: CASSPVGASGASTDTQYF. The CDR3 nucleotides read TGTGCCAGCTCACCCGTTGGGGCTAGCGGAGCCAGCACAGATACGCAGTATTTT. V gene TRBV18 combines with J gene TRBJ2-3, with 7 bases that match TRBD2. Trimming took 3 bases from V and 0 from J; bases not matched to a gene: 12. The CDR3 extends over 18 amino acids. Germline loops: CDR1 KGHSH, CDR2 LQKENI.

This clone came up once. Here the CDR3 reads CASSSGALNYQPQHF. In nucleotides, the CDR3 is TGTGCCAGCAGTTCCGGGGCGTTGAACTACCAGCCCCAGCATTTT. V gene TRBV28 combines with J gene TRBJ1-5; a weak D match, TRBD1 (5 bases). Germline V CDR1 and CDR2: MDHEN, SYDVKM. Deletions cut 4 bases from V and 7 bases from J, with 17 bases between. This CDR3 comprises 15 residues. Full variable domain (missing parts from reference TRBV28 and TRBJ1-5): DVKVTQSSRYLVKRTGEKVFLECVQDMDHENMFWYRQDPGLGLRLIYFSYDVKMKEKGDIPEGYSVSREKKERFSLILESASTNQTSMYLCASSSGALNYQPQHFGDGTRLSIL.

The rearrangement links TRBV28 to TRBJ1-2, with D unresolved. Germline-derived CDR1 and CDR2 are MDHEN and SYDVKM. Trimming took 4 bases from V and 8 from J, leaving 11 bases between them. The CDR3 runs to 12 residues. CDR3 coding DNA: TGTGCCAGCAGTTATGCCCCTCGGGGCTACACCTTC. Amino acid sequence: CASSYAPRGYTF.

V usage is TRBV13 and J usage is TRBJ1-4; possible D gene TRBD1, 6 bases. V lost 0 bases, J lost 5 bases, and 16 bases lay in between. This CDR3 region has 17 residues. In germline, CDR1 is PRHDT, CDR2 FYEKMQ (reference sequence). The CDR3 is CASSLGSQGLWNEKLFF. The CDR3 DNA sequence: TGTGCCAGCAGCTTAGGTTCACAGGGCCTATGGAATGAAAAACTGTTTTTT. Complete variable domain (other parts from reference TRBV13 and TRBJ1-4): AAGVIQSPRHLIKEKRETATLKCYPIPRHDTVYWYQQGPGQDPQFLISFYEKMQSDKGSIPDRFSAQQFSDYHSELNMSSLELGDSALYFCASSLGSQGLWNEKLFFGSGTQLSVL.

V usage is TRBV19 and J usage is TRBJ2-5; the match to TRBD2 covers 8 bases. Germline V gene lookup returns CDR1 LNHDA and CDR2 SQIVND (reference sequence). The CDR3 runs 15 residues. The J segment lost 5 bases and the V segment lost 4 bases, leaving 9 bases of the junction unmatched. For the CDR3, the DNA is TGTGCCAGTAGTACGATTACCGGCGGGAGGGAGACCCAGTACTTC. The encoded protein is CASSTITGGRETQYF.

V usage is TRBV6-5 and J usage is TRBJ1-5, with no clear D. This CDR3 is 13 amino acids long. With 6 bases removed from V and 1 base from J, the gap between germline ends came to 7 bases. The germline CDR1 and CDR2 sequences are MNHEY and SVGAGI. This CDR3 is CASSSFSNQPQHF. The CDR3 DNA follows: TGTGCCAGCAGCAGTTTCAGCAATCAGCCCCAGCATTTT.

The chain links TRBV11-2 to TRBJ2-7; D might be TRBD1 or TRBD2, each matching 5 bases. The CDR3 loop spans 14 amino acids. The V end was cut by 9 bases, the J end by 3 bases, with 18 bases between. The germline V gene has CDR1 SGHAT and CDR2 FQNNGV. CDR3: CASGPRDGGYEQYF. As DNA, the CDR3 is TGTGCCAGTGGCCCCCGGGACGGAGGCTACGAGCAGTACTTC.

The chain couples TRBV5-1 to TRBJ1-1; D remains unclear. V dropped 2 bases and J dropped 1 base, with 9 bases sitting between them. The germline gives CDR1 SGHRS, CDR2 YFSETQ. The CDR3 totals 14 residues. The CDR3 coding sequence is TGCGCCAGCAGCTTCCGCACCTCGAACACTGAAGCTTTCTTT. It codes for CASSFRTSNTEAFF.

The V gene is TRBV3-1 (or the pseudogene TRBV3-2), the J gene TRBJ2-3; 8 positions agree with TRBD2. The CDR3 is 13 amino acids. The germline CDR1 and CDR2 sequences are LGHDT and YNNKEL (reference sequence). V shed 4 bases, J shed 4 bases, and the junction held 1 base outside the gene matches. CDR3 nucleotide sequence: TGTGCCAGCAGCCCGACTAGCGCAGATACGCAGTATTTT. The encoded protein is CASSPTSADTQYF.

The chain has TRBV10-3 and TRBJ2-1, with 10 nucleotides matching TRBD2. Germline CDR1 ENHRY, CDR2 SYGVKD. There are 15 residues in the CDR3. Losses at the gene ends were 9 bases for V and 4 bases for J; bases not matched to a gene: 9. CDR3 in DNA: TGTGCCATAGGGCTAGCGGGGGTACGGTACAATGAGCAGTTCTTC. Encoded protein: CAIGLAGVRYNEQFF.